The TCR beta chain under discussion was sequenced for a study of CD8+ T cells in alopecia areata. Peripheral blood, together with lesional scalp punch biopsies, was collected from alopecia areata patients. As concerns this clone: Its antigen remains unknown.

Study outcomes and limitations: With patients, TCR sharing proved less clear than in mice, a difference possibly related to HLA. Higher clonality than in normal scalp was seen in lesional scalp, especially alopecia totalis/universalis.

Extraction of RNA preceded its reverse transcription into cDNA, which served as the sequencing template. TCRdb's copy holds only in-frame clones and misses some; the assay was immunoSEQ multiplex PCR. Of 160,000 or so clones in the sample, about 51% are singletons; the top ten hold roughly a fifth. The CDR3 covers 14 residues. Germline trimming cut 2 bases from V and 6 bases from J; bases unmatched to any gene: 2. The germline CDR1 and CDR2 sequences are LGHNA and YSLEER. This clonotype originated in a human donor with alopecia areata. The V and J genes are TRBV4-3 and TRBJ2-2, with TRBD1 matching 8 bases. Source: CD8+ T cells sorted from blood, taken at week 0. The DNA for the CDR3 is TGCGCCAGCAGCCAAACGACAGGGGCCGGGGAGCTGTTTTTT. Amino acid sequence: CASSQTTGAGELFF.